This T cell receptor beta chain is from a study of spatial heterogeneity in lung cancer. TCRdb re-called the 5' RACE reads through MiXCR, storing one row per CDR3 protein. The data contain about 120,000 distinct CDR3 sequences, 9.5% to 14% of them singletons. The time point denotes: blood at routine non-recurrence follow-up after resection. Whole RNA, isolated from tumor, nontumor lung or frozen PBMC, was sequenced without prior sorting. There are a few counts of this clonotype. Trimming removed 6 bases from V and 3 bases from J, with 18 bases in between. The CDR3 contains 15 residues. Germline CDR1 and CDR2: MNHEY and SVGAGI.

The chain employs TRBV6-5 and TRBJ2-7, with D perhaps TRBD1 (6 bases). The clonotype originates from a female donor with early-stage non-small cell lung cancer. This specimen consisted of PBMCs, obtained at follow-up. CDR3 sequence reads: CASSPSGTQNYEQYF. In nucleotides, the CDR3 is TGTGCCAGCAGCCCCTCCGGGACACAAAACTACGAGCAGTACTTC.